These 25 T cell receptor beta chains came from one sample sequenced in a study of blood T cell repertoires in COVID-19. Clones were sequenced by immunoSEQ multiplex PCR, and TCRdb holds only the in-frame ones, with some missing. The data show about 74,000 clones, with approximately 89% seen just once and 6% to 7.5% held by the top ten. Sequencing input: peripheral blood. The receptors stem from a woman older than 75 with acute or convalescent COVID-19.

The rearrangement links TRBV9 to TRBJ2-1, with a weak D call TRBD2 (5 bases). Germline CDR1 and CDR2: SGDLS and YYNGEE. Trimming removed 4 bases at V and 9 bases at J, with 14 bases between. CDR3 length equals 13 residues. DNA for the CDR3: TGTGCCAGCAGCTCAATCGGGGAGAGTGAGCAGTTCTTC. This sequence encodes CASSSIGESEQFF.

The gene calls are TRBV7-2 and TRBJ1-5; 8 nucleotides match TRBD1. CDR1 is SGHTA, CDR2 FQGNSA, per germline. The CDR3 contains 18 residues. The V and J ends lost 5 bases and 6 bases, in that order; junction bases with no gene match: 18. CDR3 sequence (DNA): TGTGCCAGCAGCCAAATTATTCTCCCAGGGGGCCTACTTCAGCCCCAGCATTTT. The encoded protein is CASSQIILPGGLLQPQHF.

This clone was recorded once. The rearrangement joins TRBV9 to TRBJ2-1, with TRBD1 matching 10 bases. The CDR3 is made up of 16 amino acids. Losses at the gene ends were 0 bases for V and 8 bases for J; bases not matched to a gene: 8. Germline assignment: CDR1 SGDLS and CDR2 YYNGEE. The CDR3, as DNA: TGTGCCAGCAGCGTAGGGGCGGGACAGGGGAACGATGAGCAGTTCTTC. Encoded protein: CASSVGAGQGNDEQFF.

The chain has TRBV5-5 and TRBJ1-4; 10 nucleotides align to TRBD1. Trimming removed 3 bases from V and 6 bases from J; junction bases left unmatched: 2. The CDR3 sequence is 14 residues long. Germline CDR1 and CDR2: SGHKS and YYEKEE (reference sequence). The CDR3 sequence: CASSSGQGYEKLFF. The CDR3 coding sequence is TGTGCCAGCAGCTCGGGACAGGGGTATGAAAAACTGTTTTTT.

The rearrangement links TRBV10-3 to TRBJ2-1, with 10 bases fitting TRBD2. Germline CDR1 reads ENHRY; CDR2 reads SYGVKD. V lost 6 bases to trimming and J lost 6 bases; unmatched junction nucleotides: 8. This CDR3 is 15 amino acids long. The CDR3 nucleotides are TGTGCCATCAGCCGGAGGAGACTAGCGGGCAATGAGCAGTTCTTC. This codes for CAISRRRLAGNEQFF.

The V call is TRBV19, the J call TRBJ2-5; TRBD2 is a possible D gene (6 bases). The CDR3 runs to 13 residues. Germline CDR1 LNHDA, CDR2 SQIVND (reference sequence). V was shortened by 5 bases and J by 9 bases, with 16 bases between the two germline ends. Here the CDR3 DNA reads TGTGCCAGTAGTCCTTCCAGGGAGGTGGCCCAGTACTTC. Translating gives CASSPSREVAQYF.

This chain links TRBV3-1 (or the pseudogene TRBV3-2) with TRBJ1-4; 9 nucleotides agree with TRBD1. The CDR3 extends over 17 amino acids. V lost 0 bases and J lost 6; bases outside the gene matches: 8. Germline V CDR1 and CDR2: LGHDT, YNNKEL (reference sequence). For the CDR3, the DNA is TGTGCCAGCAGCCAAGAAACCGGGACAGGGTGGCATGAAAAACTGTTTTTT. Amino acids: CASSQETGTGWHEKLFF.

The chain carries TRBV6-2 or TRBV6-3 and TRBJ1-1; TRBD1 aligns across 7 bases. The V gene end was trimmed by 2 bases and the J gene end by 1 base; junction bases not matched to a gene: 4. Looked up from germline, CDR1 is MNHEY and CDR2 is SVGEGT. This CDR3 region has 15 residues. DNA of the CDR3: TGTGCCAGCAGTTACCCCCACAGGGGGAACACTGAAGCTTTCTTT. Translating gives CASSYPHRGNTEAFF.

This chain joins TRBV14 and TRBJ2-3, with D possibly being TRBD2 (6 bases). The germline V and J ends were trimmed by 2 bases and 0 bases, with 9 bases remaining between them. Germline V gives CDR1 SGHDN, CDR2 FVKESK. The CDR3 extends over 15 amino acids. The CDR3 reads CASSQNLASTDTQYF. Written as DNA, the CDR3 is TGTGCCAGCAGCCAAAACCTAGCGAGCACAGATACGCAGTATTTT.

This chain uses TRBV30 with TRBJ1-2, with TRBD1 identical over 7 bases. V was clipped by 4 bases and J by 8 bases; unmatched bases: 13. CDR1 GTSNPN and CDR2 SVGIG come from the germline V gene (reference sequence). The CDR3 is 14 amino acids. CDR3 coding DNA: TGTGCCTGGACCTCCTCCCCCACAGGGGAAGGCTACACCTTC. Its translation is CAWTSSPTGEGYTF.

This rearrangement joins TRBV19 to TRBJ2-7; 11 bases map to TRBD1. Germline V CDR1 and CDR2: LNHDA, SQIVND (reference sequence). CDR3 length: 17 residues. With V trimmed by 2 bases and J by 4 bases, 10 bases remained unmatched. The CDR3 DNA reads as TGTGCCAGTAGTATACCCCGTCCCGGGACAGGGGGTTACGAGCAGTACTTC. Translated, it gives CASSIPRPGTGGYEQYF.

The chain is built from TRBV5-1 and TRBJ1-1, with 12 bases aligning to TRBD1. V lost 1 base, J lost 1 base, and 8 bases stayed unmatched. In germline, CDR1 is SGHRS, CDR2 YFSETQ. The CDR3 is 18 amino acids. The CDR3 nucleotides are TGCGCCAGCAGCTTGCAGGGGACAGGGGGCAACGCGAACACTGAAGCTTTCTTT. This translates into CASSLQGTGGNANTEAFF.

The gene calls are TRBV19 and TRBJ2-4, with TRBD2 matching 7 bases. This CDR3 spans 14 amino acids. Germline assignment: CDR1 LNHDA and CDR2 SQIVND (reference sequence). The ends lost 3 bases at V and 9 bases at J; junction bases unmatched: 8. DNA for the CDR3: TGTGCCAGTAGTATTAAATCCCGCGGGGGCATTCAGTACTTC. This translates into CASSIKSRGGIQYF. The entire variable domain, with the rest obtained from reference TRBV19 and TRBJ2-4, is as follows: DGGITQSPKYLFRKEGQNVTLSCEQNLNHDAMYWYRQDPGQGLRLIYYSQIVNDFQKGDIAEGYSVSREKKESFPLTVTSAQKNPTAFYLCASSIKSRGGIQYFGAGTRLSVL.

This chain links TRBV4-3 with TRBJ2-2, with TRBD1 identical over 7 bases. CDR1 LGHNA and CDR2 YSLEER come from the germline V gene. Germline trimming cut 3 bases from V and 0 bases from J; bases unmatched to any gene: 4. The CDR3 spans 16 residues. CDR3 in DNA: TGCGCCAGCAGCCAGTGGACAGGAGCGAACACCGGGGAGCTGTTTTTT. Translating it yields CASSQWTGANTGELFF.

The chain joins TRBV2 to TRBJ2-7, with D tentatively TRBD2 (6 bases). Trimming shortened V by 8 bases and J by 2 bases, and 13 bases separated the two germline ends. From germline, CDR1 is SNHLY and CDR2 FYNNEI. This CDR3 region has 13 residues. The CDR3 sequence is CASGAGTAYEQYF. The CDR3 nucleotides read TGTGCCAGCGGCGCGGGAACAGCCTACGAGCAGTACTTC. Combining the CDR3 with reference TRBV2 and TRBJ2-7 gives the whole variable domain EPEVTQTPSHQVTQMGQEVILRCVPISNHLYFYWYRQILGQKVEFLVSFYNNEISEKSEIFDDQFSVERPDGSNFTLKIRSTKLEDSAMYFCASGAGTAYEQYFGPGTRLTVT.

This sequence joins TRBV19 and TRBJ2-7; 9 positions match TRBD1. Germline CDR1 and CDR2: LNHDA and SQIVND (reference sequence). This CDR3 has 14 residues. The V gene end was trimmed by 10 bases and the J gene end by 2 bases; junction bases not matched to a gene: 9. CDR3 DNA: TGTGCCACCGAAACCGGGACAGGGACCTACGAGCAGTACTTC. This translates into CATETGTGTYEQYF.

J is TRBJ2-1 and V is TRBV11-2, with TRBD1 matching 7 bases. From germline, CDR1 is SGHAT and CDR2 FQNNGV. This CDR3 comprises 12 residues. Losses at the gene ends were 1 base for V and 13 bases for J; bases not matched to a gene: 4. CDR3 region: CASSLGQGLQFF. DNA of the CDR3: TGTGCCAGCAGCTTAGGACAGGGATTACAGTTCTTC.

The V and J genes are TRBV14 and TRBJ1-6; D is undetermined. The CDR3 loop spans 14 amino acids. V shed 3 bases and J shed 0 bases, with 3 bases lying between them. From germline, CDR1 is SGHDN and CDR2 FVKESK. The CDR3 DNA reads TGTGCCAGCAGCCAGAGCTCCTATAATTCACCCCTCCACTTT. Translated: CASSQSSYNSPLHF.

V gene TRBV21-1 combines with J gene TRBJ2-7; TRBD2, as called in the table, went unchecked against the DNA. TRBV21-1 is tagged as a pseudogene. The CDR3 extends over 16 amino acids. In DNA, the CDR3 is TGTGCCAGCAGCACACACCCGGGAAAGAAATCCTACGAGCAGTACTTC. Its translation: CASSTHPGKKSYEQYF.

The chain couples TRBV7-9 to TRBJ2-3; 11 positions match TRBD2. V dropped 7 bases and J dropped 0; count of bases not matched to a gene: 12. The CDR3 is 18 amino acids. Germline V CDR1 and CDR2: SEHNR, FQNEAQ (reference sequence). The CDR3 coding sequence is TGTGCCAGCATCACCGGGACTAGCGGACGAATTAGCACAGATACGCAGTATTTT. Translating it yields CASITGTSGRISTDTQYF.

The V and J genes are TRBV5-1 and TRBJ2-6; no clear D gene. The CDR3 loop spans 14 amino acids. Germline assignment: CDR1 SGHRS and CDR2 YFSETQ. With 4 bases removed from V and 1 base from J, the gap between germline ends came to 6 bases. CDR3 coding DNA: TGCGCCAGCAGCCTCTCTTCTGGGGCCAACGTCCTGACTTTC. Amino acid sequence: CASSLSSGANVLTF.

With regard to this clone: The sample contains more than one DNA sequence encoding this CDR3. The rearrangement links TRBV4-1 to TRBJ1-5; 7 bases agree with TRBD1. This CDR3 region has 15 residues. The ends lost 1 base at V and 3 bases at J; junction bases unmatched: 3. Germline V gives CDR1 MGHRA, CDR2 YSYEKL. The chain's CDR3 is CASSQGDRDNQPQHF. Written as DNA, the CDR3 is TGCGCCAGCAGCCAAGGAGACAGGGACAATCAGCCCCAGCATTTT.

This chain uses TRBV7-9 with TRBJ2-1, with 8 bases fitting TRBD1. J was trimmed by 12 bases and V by 5 bases; bases with no gene match: 3. This CDR3 contains 11 residues. Germline CDR1 SEHNR, CDR2 FQNEAQ (reference sequence). The CDR3 region is CASSPDRGQFF. CDR3 nucleotides: TGTGCCAGCAGCCCTGACAGGGGGCAGTTCTTC.

This clone was observed once. This rearrangement joins TRBV5-1 to TRBJ1-3; 7 bases agree with TRBD1. Germline-derived CDR1 and CDR2 are SGHRS and YFSETQ. This CDR3 has 15 residues. V was pared by 0 bases and J by 4 bases, with 4 bases of the junction left unmatched. DNA for the CDR3: TGCGCCAGCAGCTTGGAGGGGGCGCCCGGAAACACCATATATTTT. This translates into CASSLEGAPGNTIYF.

The chain couples TRBV19 to TRBJ1-5; unclear D gene. The V gene's germline CDR1 is LNHDA and CDR2 SQIVND (reference sequence). The CDR3 sequence is 16 residues long. The V gene lost 9 bases and the J gene lost 0 bases, with 18 bases spanning the gap. The CDR3 region has the DNA TGTGCCAGATTTACCCCGGTGTCTGATAGCAATCAGCCCCAGCATTTT. Its protein is CARFTPVSDSNQPQHF.